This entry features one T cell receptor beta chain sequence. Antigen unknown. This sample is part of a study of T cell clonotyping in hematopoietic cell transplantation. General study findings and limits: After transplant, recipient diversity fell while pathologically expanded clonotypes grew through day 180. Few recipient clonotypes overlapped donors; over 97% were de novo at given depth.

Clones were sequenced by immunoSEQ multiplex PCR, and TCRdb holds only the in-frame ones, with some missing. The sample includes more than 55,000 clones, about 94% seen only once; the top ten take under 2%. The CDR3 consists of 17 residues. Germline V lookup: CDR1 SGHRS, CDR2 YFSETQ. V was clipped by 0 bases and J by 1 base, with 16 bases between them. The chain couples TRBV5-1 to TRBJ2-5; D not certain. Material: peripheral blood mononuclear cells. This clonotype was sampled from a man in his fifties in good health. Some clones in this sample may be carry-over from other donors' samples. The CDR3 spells CASSLERILSLQETQYF. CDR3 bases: TGCGCCAGCAGCTTGGAAAGAATTCTTTCCCTCCAAGAGACCCAGTACTTC.